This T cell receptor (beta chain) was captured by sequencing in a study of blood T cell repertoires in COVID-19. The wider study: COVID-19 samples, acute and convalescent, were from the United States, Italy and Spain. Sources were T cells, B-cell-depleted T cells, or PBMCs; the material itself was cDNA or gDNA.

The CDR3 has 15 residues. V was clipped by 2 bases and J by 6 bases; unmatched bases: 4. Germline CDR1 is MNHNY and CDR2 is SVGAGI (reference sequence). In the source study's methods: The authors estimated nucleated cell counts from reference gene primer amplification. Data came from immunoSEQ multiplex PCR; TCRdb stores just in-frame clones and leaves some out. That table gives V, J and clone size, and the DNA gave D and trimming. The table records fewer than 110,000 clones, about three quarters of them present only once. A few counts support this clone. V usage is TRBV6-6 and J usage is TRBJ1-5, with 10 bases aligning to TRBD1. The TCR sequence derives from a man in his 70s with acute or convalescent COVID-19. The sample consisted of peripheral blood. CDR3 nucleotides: TGTGCCAGCAGTTACGGTGGGACAGGGGCTCAGCCCCAGCATTTT. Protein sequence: CASSYGGTGAQPQHF.